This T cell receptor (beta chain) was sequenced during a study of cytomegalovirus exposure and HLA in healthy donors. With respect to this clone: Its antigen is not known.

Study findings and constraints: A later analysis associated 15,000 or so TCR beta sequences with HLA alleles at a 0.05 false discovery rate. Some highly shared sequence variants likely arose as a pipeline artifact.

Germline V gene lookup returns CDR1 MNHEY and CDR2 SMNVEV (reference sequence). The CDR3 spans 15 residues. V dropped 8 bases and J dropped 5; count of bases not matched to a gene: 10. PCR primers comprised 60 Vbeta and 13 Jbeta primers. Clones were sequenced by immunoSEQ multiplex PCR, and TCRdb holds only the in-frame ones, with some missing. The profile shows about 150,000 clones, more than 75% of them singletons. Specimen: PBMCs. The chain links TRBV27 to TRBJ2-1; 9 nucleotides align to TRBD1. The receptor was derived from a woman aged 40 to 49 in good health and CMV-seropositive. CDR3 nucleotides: TGTGCCAGCGTCCCCGGGACAGGGCTGGACAATGAGCAGTTCTTC. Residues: CASVPGTGLDNEQFF.